Included here is one T cell receptor beta chain sequence, with context. This sample is part of a study of blood T cell repertoires in COVID-19. The wider study: The United States, Italy and Spain were the sources of the acute and convalescent COVID-19 samples.

The germline V gene encodes CDR1 SGHRS and CDR2 YFSETQ. Unmatched junction bases numbered 5, after V lost 4 bases and J lost 2 bases. The CDR3 spans 15 residues. Authors' data handling: Estimation of nucleated cell counts relied on the amplification of reference gene primers. TCRdb's table, derived via immunoSEQ multiplex PCR, lists solely in-frame clones and lacks some. That table is the source of V, J and clone size, and D and trimming were worked out from the DNA. The profile shows around 150,000 clones, around 84% of them singletons. Sequenced sample: peripheral blood. This clonotype was sampled from a woman in her 50s with acute or convalescent COVID-19. The gene calls are TRBV5-1 and TRBJ2-7; TRBD1 matches at 11 bases. The CDR3 here is CASSPEGQGAYEQYF. The DNA for the CDR3 is TGCGCCAGCAGCCCGGAGGGACAGGGGGCCTACGAGCAGTACTTC.